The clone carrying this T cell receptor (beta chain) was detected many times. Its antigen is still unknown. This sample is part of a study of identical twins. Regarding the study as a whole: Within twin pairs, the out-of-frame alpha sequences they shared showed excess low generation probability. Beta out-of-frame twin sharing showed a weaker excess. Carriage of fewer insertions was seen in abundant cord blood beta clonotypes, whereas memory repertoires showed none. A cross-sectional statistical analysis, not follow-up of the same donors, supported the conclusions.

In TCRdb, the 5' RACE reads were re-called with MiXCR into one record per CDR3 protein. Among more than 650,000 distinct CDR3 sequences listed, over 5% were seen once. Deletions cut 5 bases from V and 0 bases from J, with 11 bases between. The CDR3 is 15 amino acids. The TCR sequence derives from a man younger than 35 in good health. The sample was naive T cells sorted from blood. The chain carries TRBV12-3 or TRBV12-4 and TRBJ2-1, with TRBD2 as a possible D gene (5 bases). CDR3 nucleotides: TGTGCCAGCAGTGGGTGGGGAGACTCCTACAATGAGCAGTTCTTC. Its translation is CASSGWGDSYNEQFF.